This is a list of T cell receptor beta chains from one sample in a study of OX40 agonist ivuxolimab in advanced cancers. Here immunoSEQ multiplex PCR was the method, and the copy in TCRdb shows in-frame clones only, minus some. The sample lists about 58,000 clones; approximately 83% were seen once. The sample in question was CD4+ or CD8+ T cells sorted from blood, obtained in a trial of the OX40 agonist ivuxolimab. All receptors derive from an adult with an advanced solid tumor such as melanoma, head and neck, liver or kidney cancer. The CDR3 runs from the conserved cysteine through the conserved F or W. The order of the fields is D gene, V gene, clone size, J gene, CDR3 DNA, CDR3 protein. A D gene is named only where the DNA matches it firmly. The size entry is marked missing in some rows and otherwise reads once, few, many or a size class.

TRBD2	TRBV6-1	NA	TRBJ2-5	TGTGCCAGCAGCTGGACTAGCGAAAAGACCCAGTACTTC	CASSWTSEKTQYF
NA	TRBV15	NA	TRBJ2-4	TGTGCCACCAGCAGAGATGCCGGCATAGCCAAAAACATTCAGTACTTC	CATSRDAGIAKNIQYF
NA	TRBV5-4	NA	TRBJ2-3	TGTGCCAGCAGCTTAACGGACACGCCTCGGGATACGCAGTATTTT	CASSLTDTPRDTQYF
NA	TRBV19	NA	TRBJ2-7	TGTGCCAGCGCGGGTGGGGCCCGTTCCGCCGAGCAGTACTTC	CASAGGARSAEQYF
NA	TRBV7-3	NA	TRBJ1-1	TGTGCCAGCAGCTTAGTAGGGGGGAACACTGAAGCTTTCTTT	CASSLVGGNTEAFF
TRBD2	TRBV5-1	NA	TRBJ2-1	TGCGCCAGCGGATGGGGGGGTAGGAACAATGAGCAGTTCTTC	CASGWGGRNNEQFF
NA	TRBV21-1	NA	TRBJ1-3	TGTGCCACCTCACCTGCGATCAGGGTGACTGGAAACACCATATATTTT	CATSPAIRVTGNTIYF
NA	TRBV20-1	NA	TRBJ2-7	TGCAGTGCTAGCGGGATGATGGGGCAGTACTTC	CSASGMMGQYF
NA	TRBV10-3	few	TRBJ2-7	TGTGCCATCAGTGGTCCCTCCTACGAGCAGTACTTC	CAISGPSYEQYF
TRBD1	TRBV5-1	NA	TRBJ2-5	TGCGCCAGCAGCTCAAGGGGGCACCAAGAGACCCAGTACTTC	CASSSRGHQETQYF
NA	TRBV5-4	medium-sized	TRBJ2-2	TGTGCCAGCAGCTTGACAGGTGCTCTCCTGGGCGGGGAGCTGTTTTTT	CASSLTGALLGGELFF
NA	TRBV6-1	NA	TRBJ1-3	TGTGCCAGCAGTGAAGGAACGGATGGAAACACCATATATTTT	CASSEGTDGNTIYF
NA	TRBV29-1	NA	TRBJ2-7	TGCAGCGTTTACACCCAGGTCGAGCAGTACTTC	CSVYTQVEQYF
TRBD1	TRBV5-1	NA	TRBJ2-5	TGCGCCAGCAGGGGACAGGCGGGGACCCAGTACTTC	CASRGQAGTQYF
NA	TRBV5-1	NA	TRBJ2-5	TGCGCCAGCAGCATGACTACGAACCGGCAGACCCAGTACTTC	CASSMTTNRQTQYF
NA	TRBV4-1	NA	TRBJ1-6	TGCGCCAGCAGCCAAGTTCCGGGAGTACAGGGTTCACCCCTCCACTTT	CASSQVPGVQGSPLHF
NA	TRBV5-1	NA	TRBJ1-1	TGCGCCAGCACCTCGGAGAGCACTACGAACACTGAAGCTTTCTTT	CASTSESTTNTEAFF
TRBD1	TRBV2	NA	TRBJ1-2	TGTGCCAGCAGTGAGGGACAGTACTATGGCTACACCTTC	CASSEGQYYGYTF
TRBD2	TRBV6-6	NA	TRBJ2-7	TGTGCCAGCAGTTATGAGCGGGGGTGGTACGAGCAGTACTTC	CASSYERGWYEQYF
TRBD1	TRBV15	NA	TRBJ2-5	TGTGCCACCAGCAGAGCGACGGGGACAGACAAGTACTTC	CATSRATGTDKYF
TRBD1	TRBV5-1	NA	TRBJ2-7	TGCGCCAGCAGCCGCCCGGGACAGGGCTCCTACGAGCAGTACTTC	CASSRPGQGSYEQYF
TRBD1	TRBV25-1	NA	TRBJ1-1	TGTGCCAGCAGGGACCCGGGACAGGGATTTGCCACTGAAGCTTTCTTT	CASRDPGQGFATEAFF
NA	TRBV13	NA	TRBJ2-5	TGTGCCAGCAGCTTACGCAGGGCCCAAGAGACCCAGTACTTC	CASSLRRAQETQYF
NA	TRBV6-1	NA	TRBJ2-7	TGTGCCAGCAGTGAAATGTGGAGCTCCTACGAGCAGTACTTC	CASSEMWSSYEQYF
NA	TRBV21-1	NA	TRBJ1-1	TGTGCCAGCAGCAAGCGCGGCACTGAAGCTTTCTTT	CASSKRGTEAFF
NA	TRBV11-2	once	TRBJ2-7	TGTGCCAGCAGCTTAGATCAAGCAGGGGCTGGAGAGCAGTACTTC	CASSLDQAGAGEQYF
NA	TRBV11-3	once	TRBJ2-1	TGTGCCAGCAGCTTAGATGGAGGGGGCAATGAGCAGTTCTTC	CASSLDGGGNEQFF
NA	TRBV7-2	NA	TRBJ2-3	TGTGCCAGCAGCTTCTTCCCGATAGATACGCAGTATTTT	CASSFFPIDTQYF
NA	TRBV10-3	NA	TRBJ2-2	TGTGCCATCAGCCAAAACATAATCGTGAGGCGCCACACCGGGGAGCTGTTTTTT	CAISQNIIVRRHTGELFF
TRBD2	TRBV11-2	NA	TRBJ2-3	TGTGCCAGCAGCTTGGCGGGAGGTAGCACAGATACGCAGTATTTT	CASSLAGGSTDTQYF
TRBD1	TRBV11-3	NA	TRBJ1-1	TGTGCCAGCAGCTTAGGGGCAGGGGGTGGGAACACTGAAGCTTTCTTT	CASSLGAGGGNTEAFF
TRBD1	TRBV18	NA	TRBJ1-1	TGTGCCAGCTCAAGACAGGGTGGGACCACTGAAGCTTTCTTT	CASSRQGGTTEAFF
NA	TRBV11-2	NA	TRBJ1-1	TGTGCCTCCTTAGAAGGGGATGCTGAAGCTTTCTTT	CASLEGDAEAFF
NA	TRBV5-6	NA	TRBJ1-6	TGTGCCAGCAGCTTGGGGATTATTCGGAATTCACCCCTCCACTTT	CASSLGIIRNSPLHF
TRBD1	TRBV10-2	NA	TRBJ1-1	TGCGCCAGCAGTGCCACCGGGACAGGGGGCGTCGAAGCTTTCTTT	CASSATGTGGVEAFF
NA	TRBV29-1	NA	TRBJ2-7	TGCAGCGTTGGTGATAGCAGGGGATATTCCTACGAGCAGTACTTC	CSVGDSRGYSYEQYF
TRBD2	TRBV5-1	NA	TRBJ2-1	TGCGCCAGCAGCACCGAAGCGGGGGAAGAGCAGTTCTTC	CASSTEAGEEQFF
NA	TRBV7-2	once	TRBJ1-6	TGTGCCAGCAGCTTAACTAGGGCGTTTAATTCACCCCTCCACTTT	CASSLTRAFNSPLHF
NA	TRBV6-6	NA	TRBJ2-5	TGTGCCAGCACCTACTTGTCCCCAGAGACCCAGTACTTC	CASTYLSPETQYF
NA	TRBV10-3	NA	TRBJ1-2	TGTGCCATCAGTGAGCTTGGACGGAACTATGGCTACACCTTC	CAISELGRNYGYTF
TRBD1	TRBV7-2	NA	TRBJ1-3	TGTGCCAGCAGCTTACGCGGACAGGGAATAGCGTCTGGAAACACCATATATTTT	CASSLRGQGIASGNTIYF
NA	TRBV4-2	NA	TRBJ2-7	TGTGCCAGCAGCCAAGATTTGGGACCGCCCTACGAGCAGTACTTC	CASSQDLGPPYEQYF
NA	TRBV19	NA	TRBJ1-5	TGTGCCAGTAGTATGGGTTGGCAGAGCAATCAGCCCCAGCATTTT	CASSMGWQSNQPQHF
TRBD1	TRBV5-4	few	TRBJ2-2	TGTGCCAGCAGCTCGATGGGACAGCCTACAGGGGAGCTGTTTTTT	CASSSMGQPTGELFF
NA	TRBV7-2	NA	TRBJ1-2	TGTGCCAGCGGCCCCAAGGGGTACCTCTATGGCTACACCTTC	CASGPKGYLYGYTF
NA	TRBV29-1	NA	TRBJ1-2	TGCAGCGATGGGTCCCTTGAACCGGGTAGCTATGGCTACACCTTC	CSDGSLEPGSYGYTF
NA	TRBV21-1	NA	TRBJ1-3	TGTGCCAGCAAGGGGGGGACTGGAAACACCATATATTTT	CASKGGTGNTIYF
TRBD2	TRBV4-1	NA	TRBJ2-3	TGCGCCAGCAGCCGGTCCGGGACTAGCGGGGGCACAGATACGCAGTATTTT	CASSRSGTSGGTDTQYF
NA	TRBV11-1	NA	TRBJ1-5	TGTGCCAGCAGCTTGGCCTTTAAGGGGCCCCAGCATTTT	CASSLAFKGPQHF
NA	TRBV19	NA	TRBJ1-5	TGTGCCAGTAGTATTTCCGGCAGGGCGATAGCCAATCAGCCCCAGCATTTT	CASSISGRAIANQPQHF
NA	TRBV7-2	NA	TRBJ1-5	TGTGCCAGCAGCGCTAATAGCAATCAGCCCCAGCATTTT	CASSANSNQPQHF
NA	TRBV29-1	NA	TRBJ2-2	TGCAGCGTTCGGAAGCCGACGAACACCGGGGAGCTGTTTTTT	CSVRKPTNTGELFF